The 17 T cell receptor beta chains reported below all come from one sample, sequenced in a study of blood T cell repertoires in COVID-19. Data came from immunoSEQ multiplex PCR; TCRdb stores just in-frame clones and leaves some out. The sample lists roughly 97,000 clones, approximately 85% seen once, with 4.5% to 5.5% in the top ten. Input material: peripheral blood. These receptor sequences come from a man in his 60s with acute or convalescent COVID-19.

The table lists this clone with a few counts. V and J are TRBV10-3 and TRBJ2-3; no definite D call. The CDR3 is 15 amino acids. V shed 3 bases and J shed 1 base, with 11 bases lying between them. Per the germline V gene, CDR1 is ENHRY and CDR2 is SYGVKD. CDR3 nucleotide sequence: TGTGCCATCAGTGATTCGGGTTTGGGCACAGATACGCAGTATTTT. Protein: CAISDSGLGTDTQYF.

The chain recombines TRBV18 with TRBJ2-3; tentatively, D is TRBD1 (6 bases). The V end lost 3 bases, the J end lost 6 bases, and 16 bases lay between the germline ends. This CDR3 spans 15 amino acids. The V gene's germline CDR1 is KGHSH and CDR2 LQKENI. CDR3 sequence (DNA): TGTGCCAGCTCACCGGTAGGGGGTGCTGGGGATACGCAGTATTTT. Its protein product is CASSPVGGAGDTQYF.

The chain combines TRBV19 with TRBJ2-5; 7 bases agree with TRBD2. From germline, CDR1 is LNHDA and CDR2 SQIVND (reference sequence). V gave up 2 bases and J gave up 2 bases; unmatched junction bases: 2. The CDR3 totals 14 residues. The CDR3 here is CASSIQGGQETQYF. The CDR3 nucleotides are TGTGCCAGTAGTATACAGGGAGGGCAAGAGACCCAGTACTTC.

This clone was picked up one time. The J gene is TRBJ2-3, the V gene TRBV7-2, with TRBD2 as a possible D gene (6 bases). Germline CDR1 reads SGHTA; CDR2 reads FQGNSA. V was clipped by 6 bases and J by 5 bases, with 12 bases between them. This CDR3 has 13 residues. DNA of the CDR3: TGTGCCAGCAGGGGGGGATTCGGAGATACGCAGTATTTT. Its protein is CASRGGFGDTQYF. Using reference TRBV7-2 and TRBJ2-3 for the parts outside the CDR3, the full variable domain is GAGVSQSPSNKVTEKGKDVELRCDPISGHTALYWYRQSLGQGLEFLIYFQGNSAPDKSGLPSDRFSAERTGGSVSTLTIQRTQQEDSAVYLCASRGGFGDTQYFGPGTRLTVL.

The chain uses TRBV28 and TRBJ2-7, with TRBD2 identical over 11 bases. J lost 7 bases, V lost 6 bases, and 26 bases had no gene match. The CDR3 extends over 20 amino acids. In germline, CDR1 is MDHEN, CDR2 SYDVKM. The CDR3 DNA follows: TGTGCCAGCAGCCTCGTGAGCTCGAAACTAGCGGGAGTGTTCTCGGGAGAGCAGTACTTC. It is translated as CASSLVSSKLAGVFSGEQYF.

This clone was observed a few times. The V and J genes are TRBV29-1 and TRBJ1-1; TRBD1 aligns across 7 bases. Unmatched junction bases numbered 3, after V lost 4 bases and J lost 7 bases. The germline CDR1 and CDR2 sequences are SQVTM and ANQGSEA. There are 11 residues in the CDR3. CDR3 loop: CSVGQGGEAFF. Here the CDR3 DNA reads TGCAGCGTTGGACAGGGAGGTGAAGCTTTCTTT.

This chain uses TRBV7-2 with TRBJ2-3; 12 nucleotides match TRBD1. With V trimmed by 2 bases and J by 4 bases, 1 base remained unmatched. This CDR3 contains 15 residues. In germline, CDR1 is SGHTA, CDR2 FQGNSA. CDR3 loop: CASSLRDRGPDTQYF. The CDR3 DNA reads TGTGCCAGCAGCTTAAGGGACAGGGGGCCAGATACGCAGTATTTT.

V is TRBV5-1 and J is TRBJ2-5; weak D call: TRBD2 (6 bases). Trimming cost V 2 bases and J 4 bases, with 12 bases left between them. Per the germline V gene, CDR1 is SGHRS and CDR2 is YFSETQ. The CDR3 extends over 14 amino acids. This CDR3 is CASSFGPGGETQYF. CDR3 DNA: TGCGCCAGCAGCTTTGGACCCGGGGGAGAGACCCAGTACTTC.

This chain uses TRBV5-1 with TRBJ2-1; 9 nucleotides align to TRBD2. J gave up 5 bases and V 6 bases, and 6 bases lay outside the gene matches. The CDR3 sequence is 14 residues long. Germline CDR1 is SGHRS and CDR2 is YFSETQ. Written as DNA, the CDR3 is TGCGCCAGCACTTTGGCGGGGGGGGACAATGAGCAGTTCTTC. Translated, it gives CASTLAGGDNEQFF. The complete variable domain, with remaining parts taken from reference TRBV5-1 and TRBJ2-1, reads KAGVTQTPRYLIKTRGQQVTLSCSPISGHRSVSWYQQTPGQGLQFLFEYFSETQRNKGNFPGRFSGRQFSNSRSEMNVSTLELGDSALYLCASTLAGGDNEQFFGPGTRLTVL.

The chain joins TRBV5-4 to TRBJ2-5; no clear D. CDR1 and CDR2 from the germline V gene are SGHNT and YYREEE (reference sequence). The V and J ends lost 2 bases and 2 bases respectively, with 10 bases between them. This CDR3 region has 14 residues. The CDR3 region has the DNA TGTGCCAGCAGCTTTGCAGGTGTACAAGAGACCCAGTACTTC. It is translated as CASSFAGVQETQYF. The variable domain in full, with the rest retrieved from reference TRBV5-4 and TRBJ2-5, is ETGVTQSPTHLIKTRGQQVTLRCSSQSGHNTVSWYQQALGQGPQFIFQYYREEENGRGNFPPRFSGLQFPNYSSELNVNALELDDSALYLCASSFAGVQETQYFGPGTRLLVL.

This sequence joins TRBV18 and TRBJ1-1; D possibly corresponds to TRBD1 (5 bases). The CDR3 consists of 15 residues. Germline values: CDR1 KGHSH, CDR2 LQKENI. Trimming took off 2 bases at V and 0 bases at J, with 10 bases between the two ends. The CDR3 region has the DNA TGTGCCAGCTCACCAGGTAAGGGGATGAACACTGAAGCTTTCTTT. It specifies CASSPGKGMNTEAFF.

V and J are TRBV28 and TRBJ1-6; D not resolved. Germline CDR1 and CDR2: MDHEN and SYDVKM. This CDR3 contains 16 residues. V was clipped by 2 bases and J by 3 bases, with 11 bases between them. The CDR3 nucleotides read TGTGCCAGCAGTTTACCCTCAGCGGACTATAATTCACCCCTCCACTTT. This gives the protein CASSLPSADYNSPLHF.

This clone was recorded only once. The CDR3 region has the DNA TGTGCCAGCAGCGTATCGCCGAGGGGGGGGATCTACGAGCAGTACTTC. It encodes CASSVSPRGGIYEQYF. The chain combines TRBV9 with TRBJ2-7, with a possible D match to TRBD2 (7 bases). Trimming removed 1 base from V and 3 bases from J, with 17 bases in between. The CDR3 sequence is 16 residues long. Germline-derived CDR1 and CDR2 are SGDLS and YYNGEE.

This clone has more than one count but fewer than ten. The rearrangement joins TRBV11-2 to TRBJ2-1, with TRBD2 matching over 7 bases. Trimming cost V 5 bases and J 10 bases; bases outside gene matches: 14. The CDR3 is 15 amino acids. Germline lookup yields CDR1 SGHAT and CDR2 FQNNGV. Here the CDR3 reads CASSPLALVLGEQFF. The CDR3 DNA follows: TGTGCCAGCAGCCCACTAGCGCTTGTGTTGGGGGAGCAGTTCTTC.

This sequence joins TRBV19 and TRBJ1-5; 9 positions agree with TRBD1. The trim removed 2 bases at V and 0 bases at J, leaving 5 bases unmatched. Germline V lookup: CDR1 LNHDA, CDR2 SQIVND (reference sequence). This CDR3 spans 17 amino acids. CDR3 in DNA: TGTGCCAGTAGTATATACAGGGGGCTGAATAGCAATCAGCCCCAGCATTTT. Its translation: CASSIYRGLNSNQPQHF. The variable domain in full, completed from reference TRBV19 and TRBJ1-5, reads DGGITQSPKYLFRKEGQNVTLSCEQNLNHDAMYWYRQDPGQGLRLIYYSQIVNDFQKGDIAEGYSVSREKKESFPLTVTSAQKNPTAFYLCASSIYRGLNSNQPQHFGDGTRLSIL.

This clone has only a few counts. This chain joins TRBV19 and TRBJ1-3; possible D gene TRBD1, 6 bases. With 3 bases removed from V and 1 base from J, the gap between germline ends came to 19 bases. CDR3 length equals 18 residues. Germline V gene data show CDR1 as LNHDA and CDR2 as SQIVND (reference sequence). The DNA of the CDR3 is TGTGCCAGTAGTATCGGTACAGGGACCTTCTCATCTGGAAACACCATATATTTT. Protein: CASSIGTGTFSSGNTIYF. The full variable domain, its missing parts supplied by reference TRBV19 and TRBJ1-3, is DGGITQSPKYLFRKEGQNVTLSCEQNLNHDAMYWYRQDPGQGLRLIYYSQIVNDFQKGDIAEGYSVSREKKESFPLTVTSAQKNPTAFYLCASSIGTGTFSSGNTIYFGEGSWLTVV.

The chain combines TRBV19 with TRBJ2-3; 10 nucleotides match TRBD2. This CDR3 spans 19 amino acids. The V gene's germline CDR1 is LNHDA and CDR2 SQIVND (reference sequence). The V segment lost 4 bases and the J segment 0 bases; nucleotides outside the gene matches: 13. The CDR3 DNA follows: TGTGCCAGTAGTACCCTGGTGAGCGGGAGGGCCTCTAGCACAGATACGCAGTATTTT. Its protein is CASSTLVSGRASSTDTQYF.